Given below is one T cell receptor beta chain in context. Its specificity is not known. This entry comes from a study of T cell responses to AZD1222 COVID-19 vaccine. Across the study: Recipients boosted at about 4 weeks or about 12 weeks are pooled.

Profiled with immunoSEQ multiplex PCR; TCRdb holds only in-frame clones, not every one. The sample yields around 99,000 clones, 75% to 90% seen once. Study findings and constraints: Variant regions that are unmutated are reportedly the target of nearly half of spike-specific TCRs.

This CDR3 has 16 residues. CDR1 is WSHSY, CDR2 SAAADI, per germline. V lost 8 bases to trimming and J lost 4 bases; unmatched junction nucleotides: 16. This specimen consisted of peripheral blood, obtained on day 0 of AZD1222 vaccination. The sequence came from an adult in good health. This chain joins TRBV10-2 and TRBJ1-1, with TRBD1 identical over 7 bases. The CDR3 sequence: CASPCGTERGGTEAFF. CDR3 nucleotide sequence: TGCGCCAGCCCCTGTGGGACAGAAAGGGGGGGCACTGAAGCTTTCTTT.